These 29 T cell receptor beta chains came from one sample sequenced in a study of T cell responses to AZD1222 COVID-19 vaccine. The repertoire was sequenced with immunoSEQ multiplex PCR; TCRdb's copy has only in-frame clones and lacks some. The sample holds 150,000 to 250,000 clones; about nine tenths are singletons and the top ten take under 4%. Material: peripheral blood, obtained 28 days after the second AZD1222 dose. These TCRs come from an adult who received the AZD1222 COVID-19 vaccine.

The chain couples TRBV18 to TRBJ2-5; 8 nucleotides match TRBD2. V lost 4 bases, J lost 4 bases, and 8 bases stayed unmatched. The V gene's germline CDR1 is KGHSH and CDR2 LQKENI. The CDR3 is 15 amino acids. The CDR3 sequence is CASSLNSGILETQYF. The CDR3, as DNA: TGTGCCAGCTCACTAAATAGCGGGATTCTAGAGACCCAGTACTTC. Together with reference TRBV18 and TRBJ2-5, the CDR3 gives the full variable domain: NAGVMQNPRHLVRRRGQEARLRCSPMKGHSHVYWYRQLPEEGLKFMVYLQKENIIDESGMPKERFSAEFPKEGPSILRIQQVVRGDSAAYFCASSLNSGILETQYFGPGTRLLVL.

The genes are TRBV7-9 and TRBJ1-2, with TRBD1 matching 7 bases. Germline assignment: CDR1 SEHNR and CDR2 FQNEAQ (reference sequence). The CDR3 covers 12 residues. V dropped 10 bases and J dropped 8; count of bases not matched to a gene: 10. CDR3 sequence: CATGTTGKGYTF. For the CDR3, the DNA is TGTGCCACCGGAACGACAGGGAAGGGCTACACCTTC.

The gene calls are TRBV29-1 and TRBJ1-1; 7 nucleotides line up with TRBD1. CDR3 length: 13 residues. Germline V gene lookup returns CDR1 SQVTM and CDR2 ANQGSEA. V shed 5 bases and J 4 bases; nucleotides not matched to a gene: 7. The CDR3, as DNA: TGCAGCGTTCTAGGGGGCGAGGGCACTGAAGCTTTCTTT. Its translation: CSVLGGEGTEAFF. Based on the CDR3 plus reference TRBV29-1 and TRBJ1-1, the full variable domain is SAVISQKPSRDICQRGTSLTIQCQVDSQVTMMFWYRQQPGQSLTLIATANQGSEATYESGFVIDKFPISRPNLTFSTLTVSNMSPEDSSIYLCSVLGGEGTEAFFGQGTRLTVV.

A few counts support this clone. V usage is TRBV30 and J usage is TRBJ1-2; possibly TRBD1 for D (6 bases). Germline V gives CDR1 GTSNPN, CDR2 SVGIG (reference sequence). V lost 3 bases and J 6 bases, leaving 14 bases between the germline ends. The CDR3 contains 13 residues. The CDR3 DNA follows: TGTGCCTGGAGAGAGGGGGGCGCGGATGGCTACACCTTC. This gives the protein CAWREGGADGYTF.

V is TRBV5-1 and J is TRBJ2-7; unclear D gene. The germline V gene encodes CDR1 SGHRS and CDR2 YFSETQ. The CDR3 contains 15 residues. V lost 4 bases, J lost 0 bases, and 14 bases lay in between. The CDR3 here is CASSPRASASYEQYF. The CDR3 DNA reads TGCGCCAGCAGCCCCCGGGCTTCGGCCTCCTACGAGCAGTACTTC.

The CDR3 here is CAWDRGYGYTF. The CDR3 bases are TGTGCCTGGGACAGGGGTTATGGCTACACCTTC. This chain connects TRBV30 to TRBJ1-2, with 8 nucleotides matching TRBD1. With 5 bases clipped from V and 5 bases from J, the junction kept 1 base outside the gene matches. The CDR3 totals 11 residues. Germline V gene lookup returns CDR1 GTSNPN and CDR2 SVGIG (reference sequence).

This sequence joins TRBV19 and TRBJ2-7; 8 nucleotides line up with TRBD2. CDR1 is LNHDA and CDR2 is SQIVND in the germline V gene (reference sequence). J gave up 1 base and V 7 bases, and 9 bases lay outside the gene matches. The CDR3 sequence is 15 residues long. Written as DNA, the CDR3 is TGTGCCAGTACCCTCACTAGCGGAGGGTCCTACGAGCAGTACTTC. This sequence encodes CASTLTSGGSYEQYF.

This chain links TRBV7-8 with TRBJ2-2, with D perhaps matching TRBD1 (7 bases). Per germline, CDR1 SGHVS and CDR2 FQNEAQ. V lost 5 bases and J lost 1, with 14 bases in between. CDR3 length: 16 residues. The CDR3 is CASSAGGTVNTGELFF. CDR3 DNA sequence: TGTGCCAGCAGCGCCGGCGGGACAGTGAACACCGGGGAGCTGTTTTTT.

CDR3 sequence reads: CASRTSGRNEQFF. The DNA of the CDR3 is TGTGCCAGCAGAACTAGCGGGAGGAATGAGCAGTTCTTC. The chain combines TRBV2 with TRBJ2-1; 12 bases are a match to TRBD2. CDR3 length: 13 residues. After removal of 6 bases from V and 7 bases from J, the junction contained 1 base not matched to a gene. The germline V gene encodes CDR1 SNHLY and CDR2 FYNNEI.

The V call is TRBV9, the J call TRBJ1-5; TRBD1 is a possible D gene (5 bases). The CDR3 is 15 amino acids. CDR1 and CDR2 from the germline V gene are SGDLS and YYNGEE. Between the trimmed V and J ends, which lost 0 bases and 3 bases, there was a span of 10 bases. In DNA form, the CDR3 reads TGTGCCAGCAGCGTAGGGGGCGGAATCAATCAGCCCCAGCATTTT. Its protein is CASSVGGGINQPQHF.

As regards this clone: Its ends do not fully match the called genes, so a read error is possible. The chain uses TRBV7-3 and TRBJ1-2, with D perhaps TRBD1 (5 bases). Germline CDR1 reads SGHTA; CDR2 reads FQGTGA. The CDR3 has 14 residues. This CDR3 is CASSLTGGNYGYTF. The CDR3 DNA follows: TGTGCCAGCAGCCTAACGGGGGGGAACTATGGCTACACCTTC.

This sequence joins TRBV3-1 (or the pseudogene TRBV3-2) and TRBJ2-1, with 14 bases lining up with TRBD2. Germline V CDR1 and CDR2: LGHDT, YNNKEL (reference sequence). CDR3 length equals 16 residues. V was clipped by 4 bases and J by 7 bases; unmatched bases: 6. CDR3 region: CASSPKGLAGVNEQFF. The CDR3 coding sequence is TGTGCCAGCAGCCCCAAGGGACTAGCGGGAGTTAATGAGCAGTTCTTC.

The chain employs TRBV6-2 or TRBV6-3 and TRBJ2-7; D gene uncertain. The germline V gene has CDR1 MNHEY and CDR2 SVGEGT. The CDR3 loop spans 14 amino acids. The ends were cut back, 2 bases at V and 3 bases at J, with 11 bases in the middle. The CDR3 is CASSYGRNHYEQYF. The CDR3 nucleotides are TGTGCCAGCAGTTACGGCAGGAACCACTACGAGCAGTACTTC.

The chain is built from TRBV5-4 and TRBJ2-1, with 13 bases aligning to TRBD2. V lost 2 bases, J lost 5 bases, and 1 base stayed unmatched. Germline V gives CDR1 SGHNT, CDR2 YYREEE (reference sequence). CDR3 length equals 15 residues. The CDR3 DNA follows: TGTGCCAGCAGCTTCGGGACTAGCGGGAACAATGAGCAGTTCTTC. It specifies CASSFGTSGNNEQFF. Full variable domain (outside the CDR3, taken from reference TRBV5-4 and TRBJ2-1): ETGVTQSPTHLIKTRGQQVTLRCSSQSGHNTVSWYQQALGQGPQFIFQYYREEENGRGNFPPRFSGLQFPNYSSELNVNALELDDSALYLCASSFGTSGNNEQFFGPGTRLTVL.

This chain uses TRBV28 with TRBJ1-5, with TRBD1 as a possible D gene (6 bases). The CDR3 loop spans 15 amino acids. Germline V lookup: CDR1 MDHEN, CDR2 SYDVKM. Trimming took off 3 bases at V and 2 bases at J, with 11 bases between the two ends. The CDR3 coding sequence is TGTGCCAGCAGTTTCGGATCAGGGGGCAATCAGCCCCAGCATTTT. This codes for CASSFGSGGNQPQHF.

CDR3 protein: CATSKLARIGAGELFF. The CDR3 DNA reads as TGTGCCACCAGCAAATTGGCCCGGATCGGGGCCGGGGAGCTGTTTTTT. The chain joins TRBV15 to TRBJ2-2; tentative D call: TRBD2 (5 bases). The CDR3 loop spans 16 amino acids. Germline assignment: CDR1 LNHNV and CDR2 YYDKDF (reference sequence). Trimming shortened V by 4 bases and J by 6 bases, and 18 bases separated the two germline ends.

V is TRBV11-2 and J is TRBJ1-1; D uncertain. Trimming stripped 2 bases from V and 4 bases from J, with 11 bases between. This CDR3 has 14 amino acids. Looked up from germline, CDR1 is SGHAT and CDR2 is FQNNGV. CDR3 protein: CASSLSTVLTEAFF. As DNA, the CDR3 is TGTGCCAGCAGCTTATCTACGGTGCTCACTGAAGCTTTCTTT.

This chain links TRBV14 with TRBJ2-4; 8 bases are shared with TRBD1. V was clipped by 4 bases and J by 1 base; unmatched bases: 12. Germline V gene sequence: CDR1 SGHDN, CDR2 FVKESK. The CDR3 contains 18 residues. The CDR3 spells CASSLNSGGAGAKNIQYF. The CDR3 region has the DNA TGTGCCAGCAGCCTCAACTCAGGGGGCGCGGGGGCCAAAAACATTCAGTACTTC.

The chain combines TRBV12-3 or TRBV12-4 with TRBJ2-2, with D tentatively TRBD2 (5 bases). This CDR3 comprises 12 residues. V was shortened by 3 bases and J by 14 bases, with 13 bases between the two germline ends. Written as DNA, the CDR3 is TGTGCCAGCAGTTTGGGAGCGTACACCCTGTTTTTT. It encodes CASSLGAYTLFF.

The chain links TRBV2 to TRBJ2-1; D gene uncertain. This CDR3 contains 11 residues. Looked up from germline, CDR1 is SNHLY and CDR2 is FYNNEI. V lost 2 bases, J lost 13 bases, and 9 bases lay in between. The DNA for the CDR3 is TGTGCCAGCAGTGAATCACCTAGACAGTTCTTC. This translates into CASSESPRQFF.

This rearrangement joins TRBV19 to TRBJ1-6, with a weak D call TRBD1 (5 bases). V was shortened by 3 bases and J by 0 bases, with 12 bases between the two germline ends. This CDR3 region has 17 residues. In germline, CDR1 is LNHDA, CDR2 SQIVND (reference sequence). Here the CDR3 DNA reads TGTGCCAGTAGTATCTTCGGGGGATCCTCCTATAATTCACCCCTCCACTTT. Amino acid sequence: CASSIFGGSSYNSPLHF.

CDR3 sequence (DNA): TGTGCCAGCAGTGAAGCAGGCCTTAATCAGCCCCAGCATTTT. This translates into CASSEAGLNQPQHF. The gene calls are TRBV2 and TRBJ1-5; no firm D call. Germline CDR1 is SNHLY and CDR2 is FYNNEI. The V end lost 0 bases, the J end lost 4 bases, and 7 bases lay between the germline ends. This CDR3 is built from 14 residues.

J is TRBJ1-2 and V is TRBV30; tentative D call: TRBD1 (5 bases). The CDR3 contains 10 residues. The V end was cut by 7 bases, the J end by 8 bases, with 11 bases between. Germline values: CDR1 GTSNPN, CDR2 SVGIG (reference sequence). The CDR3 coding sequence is TGTGCCTCCCAGGGTGTAGGCTACACCTTC. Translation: CASQGVGYTF.

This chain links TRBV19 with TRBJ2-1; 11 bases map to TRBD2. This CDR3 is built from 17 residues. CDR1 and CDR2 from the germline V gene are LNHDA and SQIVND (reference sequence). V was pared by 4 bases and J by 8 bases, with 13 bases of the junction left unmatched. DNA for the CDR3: TGTGCCAGTAGTACAAGACTAGCGGGAAGGGGGTCGGATGAGCAGTTCTTC. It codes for CASSTRLAGRGSDEQFF.

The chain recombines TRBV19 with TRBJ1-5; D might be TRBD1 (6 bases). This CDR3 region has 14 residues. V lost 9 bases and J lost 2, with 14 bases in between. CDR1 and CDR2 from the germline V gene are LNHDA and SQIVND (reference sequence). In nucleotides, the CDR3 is TGTGCCAGCCAACAGGGTAACGGCAATCAGCCCCAGCATTTT. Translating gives CASQQGNGNQPQHF.

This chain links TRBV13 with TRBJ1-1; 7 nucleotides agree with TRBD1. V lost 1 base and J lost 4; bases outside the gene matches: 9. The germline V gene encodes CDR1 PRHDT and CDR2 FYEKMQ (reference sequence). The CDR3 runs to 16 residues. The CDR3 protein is CASSLAYTGEGTEAFF. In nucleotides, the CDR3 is TGTGCCAGCAGCTTAGCGTACACAGGGGAAGGCACTGAAGCTTTCTTT.

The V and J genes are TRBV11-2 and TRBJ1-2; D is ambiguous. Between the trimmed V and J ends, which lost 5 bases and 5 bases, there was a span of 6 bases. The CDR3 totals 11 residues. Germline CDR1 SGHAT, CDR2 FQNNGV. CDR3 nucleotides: TGTGCCAGCAGCACCTATTATGGCTACACCTTC. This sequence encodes CASSTYYGYTF.

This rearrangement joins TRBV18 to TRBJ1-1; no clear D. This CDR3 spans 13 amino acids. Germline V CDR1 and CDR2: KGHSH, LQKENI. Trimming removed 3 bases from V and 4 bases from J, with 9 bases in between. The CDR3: CASSPSVATEAFF. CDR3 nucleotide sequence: TGTGCCAGCTCACCCTCCGTGGCCACTGAAGCTTTCTTT. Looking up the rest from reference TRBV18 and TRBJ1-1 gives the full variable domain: NAGVMQNPRHLVRRRGQEARLRCSPMKGHSHVYWYRQLPEEGLKFMVYLQKENIIDESGMPKERFSAEFPKEGPSILRIQQVVRGDSAAYFCASSPSVATEAFFGQGTRLTVV.

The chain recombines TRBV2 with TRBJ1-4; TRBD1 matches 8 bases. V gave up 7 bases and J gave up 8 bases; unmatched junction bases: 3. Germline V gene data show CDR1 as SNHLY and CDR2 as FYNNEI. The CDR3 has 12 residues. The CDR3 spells CASMGTGEKLFF. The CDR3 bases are TGTGCCAGCATGGGGACAGGCGAAAAACTGTTTTTT. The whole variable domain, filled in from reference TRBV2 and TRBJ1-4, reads EPEVTQTPSHQVTQMGQEVILRCVPISNHLYFYWYRQILGQKVEFLVSFYNNEISEKSEIFDDQFSVERPDGSNFTLKIRSTKLEDSAMYFCASMGTGEKLFFGSGTQLSVL.